The T cell receptor (beta chain) described here comes from a study of cytomegalovirus exposure and HLA in healthy donors. As for the study in general: An analysis done earlier identified almost 120 million unique TCR beta sequences from about 179 million T cells. The study's findings and limits: Per published reports, the classifier diagnosed cytomegalovirus status with high specificity and sensitivity. Earlier results showed most TCR beta V segments being productive about 90% or about 30% of the time.

Comments on this clone: Antigen specificity is unknown.

The PCR used 60 Vbeta and 13 Jbeta primers. Some clones are missing from TCRdb's copy, which holds only in-frame ones; the method was immunoSEQ multiplex PCR. This sample has about 130,000 clones, with approximately 80% found just once. CDR1 and CDR2 (germline): MNHEY, SVGAGI. The CDR3 consists of 15 residues. With V trimmed by 1 base and J by 8 bases, 5 bases remained unmatched. This chain joins TRBV6-5 and TRBJ2-2; 9 bases are shared with TRBD1. This clonotype was sampled from a woman aged 40-49 years in good health and CMV-seronegative. Specimen: PBMCs. The CDR3, as DNA: TGTGCCAGCAGTTACTTCCGGACAGGGGAAGGGGAGCTGTTTTTT. Its protein product is CASSYFRTGEGELFF.